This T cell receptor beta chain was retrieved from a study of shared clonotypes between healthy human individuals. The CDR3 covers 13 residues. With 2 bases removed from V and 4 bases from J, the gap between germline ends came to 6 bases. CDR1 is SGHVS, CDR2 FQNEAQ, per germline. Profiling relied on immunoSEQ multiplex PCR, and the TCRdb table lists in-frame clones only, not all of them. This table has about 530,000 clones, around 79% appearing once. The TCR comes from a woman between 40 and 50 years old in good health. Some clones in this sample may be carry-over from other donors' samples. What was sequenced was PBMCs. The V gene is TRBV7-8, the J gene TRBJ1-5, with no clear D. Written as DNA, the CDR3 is TGTGCCAGCAGCTTATCGGTAAATCAGCCCCAGCATTTT. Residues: CASSLSVNQPQHF.